These 25 T cell receptor beta chains share one sample of origin, sequenced in a study of blood T cell repertoires in COVID-19. Profiling relied on immunoSEQ multiplex PCR, and the TCRdb table lists in-frame clones only, not all of them. The table lists 150,000 to 200,000 clones, 75% to 90% of them singletons, with 5% to 7.5% in the top ten. The sample consisted of PBMCs or T cells enriched from blood (not recorded which). These receptors were collected from a middle-aged man who had recovered from COVID-19.

The chain employs TRBV11-3 and TRBJ1-5, with no clear D. V was trimmed by 0 bases and J by 3 bases, leaving 3 bases between them. Germline CDR1 SGHNT, CDR2 YENEEA. The length of the CDR3 is 13 residues. The CDR3 loop is CASSLELNQPQHF. In DNA, the CDR3 is TGTGCCAGCAGCTTAGAACTCAATCAGCCCCAGCATTTT.

The chain couples TRBV7-2 to TRBJ1-1; D unclear. The CDR3 contains 16 residues. V lost 4 bases, J lost 4 bases, and 19 bases lay in between. The germline V gene encodes CDR1 SGHTA and CDR2 FQGNSA. The CDR3 loop reads CASSSDPAGRPTEAFF. The CDR3 DNA sequence: TGTGCCAGCAGCTCCGACCCCGCGGGTCGGCCCACTGAAGCTTTCTTT. Together with reference TRBV7-2 and TRBJ1-1, the CDR3 gives the full variable domain: GAGVSQSPSNKVTEKGKDVELRCDPISGHTALYWYRQSLGQGLEFLIYFQGNSAPDKSGLPSDRFSAERTGGSVSTLTIQRTQQEDSAVYLCASSSDPAGRPTEAFFGQGTRLTVV.

This clone was seen a few times. DNA for the CDR3: TGTGCCACGGCACAGGGGGGCGCCGAGACCCAGTACTTC. Protein product: CATAQGGAETQYF. The chain is built from TRBV24-1 and TRBJ2-5; 8 nucleotides line up with TRBD1. The CDR3 sequence is 13 residues long. The ends lost 10 bases at V and 5 bases at J; junction bases unmatched: 8. Germline V gives CDR1 KGHDR, CDR2 SFDVKD.

This clone was found a few times. The rearrangement links TRBV28 to TRBJ2-1; 7 nucleotides agree with TRBD2. The junction had 8 bases not matched to a gene; V was cut back by 8 bases and J by 7 bases. This CDR3 has 13 amino acids. Germline values: CDR1 MDHEN, CDR2 SYDVKM. The CDR3 region is CASGRAIRNEQFF. The CDR3 DNA reads as TGTGCCAGCGGGAGGGCCATTAGGAATGAGCAGTTCTTC.

This chain connects TRBV19 to TRBJ2-4; 8 bases align to TRBD1. V lost 3 bases to trimming and J lost 9 bases; unmatched junction nucleotides: 7. From germline, CDR1 is LNHDA and CDR2 SQIVND (reference sequence). The CDR3 is made up of 14 amino acids. The chain's CDR3 is CASSIPGGGSIQYF. The CDR3 coding sequence is TGTGCCAGTAGTATCCCAGGGGGCGGCAGCATTCAGTACTTC. Together with reference TRBV19 and TRBJ2-4, the CDR3 gives the full variable domain: DGGITQSPKYLFRKEGQNVTLSCEQNLNHDAMYWYRQDPGQGLRLIYYSQIVNDFQKGDIAEGYSVSREKKESFPLTVTSAQKNPTAFYLCASSIPGGGSIQYFGAGTRLSVL.

This chain uses TRBV29-1 with TRBJ1-5, with TRBD1 identical over 8 bases. Per the germline V gene, CDR1 is SQVTM and CDR2 is ANQGSEA. This CDR3 is built from 12 residues. Unmatched junction bases numbered 2, after V lost 4 bases and J lost 6 bases. CDR3 DNA: TGCAGCGTTGGTACAGGGGGTCAGCCCCAGCATTTT. This codes for CSVGTGGQPQHF.

This clone was recorded only once. The chain recombines TRBV15 with TRBJ1-1; D gene unclear. This CDR3 region has 14 residues. V was cut by 5 bases and J by 1 base, with 11 bases left in between. In germline, CDR1 is LNHNV, CDR2 YYDKDF (reference sequence). The CDR3 here is CATSGIRGNTEAFF. The CDR3 region has the DNA TGTGCCACCAGCGGAATACGGGGGAACACTGAAGCTTTCTTT.

The V and J genes are TRBV20-1 and TRBJ1-4, with 7 bases that match TRBD1. Germline V gene data show CDR1 as DFQATT and CDR2 as SNEGSKA (reference sequence). Trimming removed 4 bases from V and 3 bases from J; junction bases left unmatched: 5. The CDR3 extends over 14 amino acids. CDR3 sequence reads: CSATEGAANEKLFF. For the CDR3, the DNA is TGCAGTGCTACTGAGGGGGCAGCTAATGAAAAACTGTTTTTT.

V is TRBV3-1 (or the pseudogene TRBV3-2) and J is TRBJ2-6, with D unresolved. This CDR3 contains 14 residues. Trimming took 4 bases from V and 2 from J, leaving 6 bases between them. Germline values: CDR1 LGHDT, CDR2 YNNKEL (reference sequence). DNA of the CDR3: TGTGCCAGCAGCCGAGGAACTGGGGCCAACGTCCTGACTTTC. It codes for CASSRGTGANVLTF.

The chain uses TRBV2 and TRBJ2-2, with 8 positions matching TRBD1. Germline V gene sequence: CDR1 SNHLY, CDR2 FYNNEI. With V trimmed by 7 bases and J by 6 bases, 19 bases remained unmatched. This CDR3 comprises 18 residues. For the CDR3, the DNA is TGTGCCAGCATTCTCTCCCCCAAAGGACAGGGTGAAGCCGGGGAGCTGTTTTTT. This gives the protein CASILSPKGQGEAGELFF.

The chain uses TRBV9 and TRBJ2-5; possible D gene TRBD2, 5 bases. The germline V and J ends were trimmed by 2 bases and 2 bases, with 10 bases remaining between them. The germline gives CDR1 SGDLS, CDR2 YYNGEE. The CDR3 has 14 amino acids. The CDR3 loop is CASSVGGPQETQYF. The DNA for the CDR3 is TGTGCCAGCAGCGTCGGAGGTCCGCAAGAGACCCAGTACTTC.

The chain has TRBV24-1 and TRBJ2-2; possible D gene TRBD2, 5 bases. Trimming cost V 9 bases and J 0 bases, with 10 bases left between them. The CDR3 runs 14 residues. Germline CDR1 KGHDR, CDR2 SFDVKD. The DNA for the CDR3 is TGTGCCACCTCGGGGAGAACGAACACCGGGGAGCTGTTTTTT. It encodes CATSGRTNTGELFF.

The J gene is TRBJ2-1, the V gene TRBV12-3 or TRBV12-4, with 9 bases identical to TRBD2. This CDR3 contains 13 residues. The ends lost 6 bases at V and 7 bases at J; junction bases unmatched: 4. CDR3 sequence (DNA): TGTGCCAGCAGGGGACTAGCTAGGAATGAGCAGTTCTTC. This sequence encodes CASRGLARNEQFF.

This clone was counted only a few times. V gene TRBV3-1 (or the pseudogene TRBV3-2) combines with J gene TRBJ2-3; D unclear. This CDR3 spans 12 amino acids. Trimming stripped 3 bases from V and 3 bases from J, with 4 bases between. Germline loops: CDR1 LGHDT, CDR2 YNNKEL (reference sequence). CDR3 DNA sequence: TGTGCCAGCAGCCACCGGACAGATACGCAGTATTTT. This sequence encodes CASSHRTDTQYF.

This clone was observed a single time. V gene TRBV10-1 combines with J gene TRBJ1-2; possible D gene TRBD1, 5 bases. This CDR3 contains 13 residues. Germline CDR1 WNHNN, CDR2 SYGVQD (reference sequence). V was pared by 0 bases and J by 5 bases, with 7 bases between. The CDR3 loop reads CASSESAGYGYTF. In DNA, the CDR3 is TGCGCCAGCAGTGAGTCGGCAGGGTATGGCTACACCTTC.

This rearrangement joins TRBV19 to TRBJ1-2; D call uncertain. Germline V gene lookup returns CDR1 LNHDA and CDR2 SQIVND (reference sequence). The CDR3 is 14 amino acids. The V end was cut by 1 base, the J end by 4 bases, with 10 bases between. In DNA, the CDR3 is TGTGCCAGTAGTATAGGTTCACAGCTCTATGGCTACACCTTC. Protein product: CASSIGSQLYGYTF.

The count of this clone is one. The rearrangement links TRBV4-2 to TRBJ1-2; D remains unclear. V shed 0 bases and J shed 4 bases, with 9 bases lying between them. Germline-derived CDR1 and CDR2 are LGHNA and YNFKEQ. The CDR3 has 14 amino acids. The chain's CDR3 is CASSQEVGSYGYTF. The CDR3 DNA sequence: TGTGCCAGCAGCCAAGAAGTAGGGAGCTATGGCTACACCTTC.

V and J are TRBV2 and TRBJ1-4; D not certain. CDR3 length equals 14 residues. CDR1 and CDR2 (germline): SNHLY, FYNNEI. Trimming took off 6 bases at V and 0 bases at J, with 8 bases between the two ends. The chain's CDR3 is CASRLPATNEKLFF. CDR3 sequence (DNA): TGTGCCAGCAGACTACCTGCAACTAATGAAAAACTGTTTTTT. Full variable domain (outside the CDR3, taken from reference TRBV2 and TRBJ1-4): EPEVTQTPSHQVTQMGQEVILRCVPISNHLYFYWYRQILGQKVEFLVSFYNNEISEKSEIFDDQFSVERPDGSNFTLKIRSTKLEDSAMYFCASRLPATNEKLFFGSGTQLSVL.

The chain combines TRBV20-1 with TRBJ2-4; 10 positions agree with TRBD2. Germline-derived CDR1 and CDR2 are DFQATT and SNEGSKA (reference sequence). This CDR3 comprises 13 residues. With 3 bases clipped from V and 6 bases from J, the junction kept 2 bases outside the gene matches. As DNA, the CDR3 is TGCAGTGCTAGTCCTAGCGGGGGAAACATTCAGTACTTC. This codes for CSASPSGGNIQYF.

This rearrangement joins TRBV29-1 to TRBJ2-3; D might be TRBD1 (6 bases). The V end was cut by 7 bases, the J end by 1 base, with 15 bases between. This CDR3 comprises 14 residues. Germline V gene data show CDR1 as SQVTM and CDR2 as ANQGSEA. The CDR3 DNA is TGCAGCGCCCAGACAGGCAAGGGCACAGATACGCAGTATTTT. Protein product: CSAQTGKGTDTQYF.

This clone was seen more than once but under ten times. J is TRBJ2-2 and V is TRBV19; 8 positions agree with TRBD1. CDR1 is LNHDA and CDR2 is SQIVND in the germline V gene (reference sequence). V lost 5 bases to trimming and J lost 3 bases; unmatched junction nucleotides: 2. This CDR3 has 14 residues. The CDR3 DNA sequence: TGTGCCAGTAGTCAGACAGGGGACACCGGGGAGCTGTTTTTT. Amino acids: CASSQTGDTGELFF.

This clone was counted at least ten times. V and J are TRBV6-4 and TRBJ2-2; D perhaps matches TRBD2 (5 bases). This CDR3 region has 15 residues. Germline V gene data show CDR1 as MRHNA and CDR2 as SNTAGT. Trimming cost V 5 bases and J 1 base, with 11 bases left between them. The CDR3 region has the DNA TGTGCCAGCAGTCTAGAACTAGGGAACACCGGGGAGCTGTTTTTT. The encoded protein is CASSLELGNTGELFF.

The gene calls are TRBV19 and TRBJ1-5; D may be TRBD1 (6 bases). V was shortened by 7 bases and J by 4 bases, with 14 bases between the two germline ends. Germline CDR1 and CDR2: LNHDA and SQIVND (reference sequence). CDR3 length: 14 amino acids. The CDR3 nucleotides read TGTGCCAGTACCAGGGGCTGGGGTAATCAGCCCCAGCATTTT. It encodes CASTRGWGNQPQHF.

The chain combines TRBV5-1 with TRBJ2-1; possible D gene TRBD1, 5 bases. The CDR3 is 15 residues long. Germline V gene lookup returns CDR1 SGHRS and CDR2 YFSETQ. V gave up 3 bases and J gave up 8 bases, with 18 bases separating them. The CDR3 sequence is CASSSGMGLFDEQFF. CDR3 nucleotide sequence: TGCGCCAGCAGCTCAGGGATGGGTCTATTCGATGAGCAGTTCTTC.

Only one count was recorded for this clone. J is TRBJ1-6 and V is TRBV2, with D possibly matching TRBD1 (5 bases). V dropped 4 bases and J dropped 6 bases, with 10 bases sitting between them. This CDR3 contains 14 residues. Germline loops: CDR1 SNHLY, CDR2 FYNNEI. CDR3 bases: TGTGCCAGCAGTGGGCAGGGCAGTAATTCACCCCTCCACTTT. It codes for CASSGQGSNSPLHF.